This T cell receptor (beta chain) was documented in a study of shared clonotypes between healthy human individuals. The study's findings and limits: Naive CD4 clonotype sharing across several donors was 4.5% to 6%.

For this clone: Its antigen is undetermined.

Only in-frame clones appear in the TCRdb table, and some are missing; sequencing was by immunoSEQ multiplex PCR. This table holds some 2,000,000 clones, about 94% found once. V lost 4 bases and J lost 4, with 14 bases in between. The CDR3 has 15 residues. Germline V gene sequence: CDR1 SGHNT, CDR2 YYREEE (reference sequence). Every contributor of samples was a Caucasian grown-up residing in Nashville, Tennessee. The chain links TRBV5-4 to TRBJ2-2; D not certain. The sequence came from a man between 18 and 29 years old in good health. Sequencing used naive CD4+ T cells sorted from blood. The subset denotes: CD45RA+ positively selected. The CDR3 is CASSPDSSSTGELFF. In DNA form, the CDR3 reads TGTGCCAGCAGCCCCGATTCGAGCAGCACCGGGGAGCTGTTTTTT.